Sequencing of this T cell receptor (beta chain) was carried out in a study of T cells after yellow fever vaccination. Generation of TCR cDNA used 5'RACE template switching (which added a universal primer site and UMIs). TCRdb analysed the 5' RACE reads with MiXCR anew, one entry per CDR3 protein. The sample yields approximately 600,000 distinct CDR3 sequences, 10% to 15% seen once. Comment on this clonotype: Its specificity is unknown.

Germline CDR1 is LGHNA and CDR2 is YNFKEQ. V dropped 0 bases and J dropped 5; count of bases not matched to a gene: 2. The CDR3 spans 15 residues. The study, taken as a whole, reports: Weaker overall, the secondary response nonetheless peaked faster (day 5 versus 15).

Sequences were derived from PBMCs, sampled on the day of the yellow fever booster vaccination. The chain uses TRBV4-2 and TRBJ2-1, with 9 bases identical to TRBD1. The source of this sequence is a man younger than 40 who received the YFV17D yellow fever vaccine. The CDR3 DNA is TGTGCCAGCAGCCAAGAGGGACAGGGAAACAATGAGCAGTTCTTC. The encoded protein is CASSQEGQGNNEQFF.